Presented here are 11 T cell receptor beta chains from one specimen sequenced in a study of blood T cell repertoires in COVID-19. TCRdb keeps only in-frame clones here, not all; method: immunoSEQ multiplex PCR. The sample yields about 350,000 clones, about 90% seen once. The sample comprised PBMCs or T cells enriched from blood (not recorded which). These receptor sequences come from a woman under 40 who had recovered from COVID-19.

The gene calls are TRBV30 and TRBJ1-2, with D unclear. The V and J ends lost 0 bases and 7 bases respectively, with 12 bases between them. This CDR3 is built from 13 residues. Germline V gene sequence: CDR1 GTSNPN, CDR2 SVGIG (reference sequence). DNA for the CDR3: TGTGCCTGGAGTGTATTTGGGCTTGGTGGCTACACCTTC. It encodes CAWSVFGLGGYTF.

V is TRBV7-2 and J is TRBJ2-3, with D unresolved. This CDR3 has 13 residues. Germline CDR1 is SGHTA and CDR2 is FQGNSA. Trimming shortened V by 3 bases and J by 0 bases, and 4 bases separated the two germline ends. DNA for the CDR3: TGTGCCAGCAGCTTTTCTAGCACAGATACGCAGTATTTT. It translates to CASSFSSTDTQYF.

The rearrangement joins TRBV12-5 to TRBJ2-2; D is undetermined. Trimming stripped 4 bases from V and 6 bases from J, with 3 bases between. The CDR3 length is 11 residues. From germline, CDR1 is LGHNT and CDR2 FRNRAP. CDR3 region: CASGSAGELFF. The CDR3 bases are TGTGCTAGTGGTTCCGCCGGGGAGCTGTTTTTT.

The table lists this clone with a count of one. The genes are TRBV5-4 and TRBJ2-3; 7 nucleotides match TRBD1. The CDR3 is 14 residues long. From germline, CDR1 is SGHNT and CDR2 YYREEE (reference sequence). J gave up 5 bases and V 4 bases, and 7 bases lay outside the gene matches. This CDR3 is CASSPTGVGDTQYF. CDR3 bases: TGTGCCAGCAGCCCCACAGGGGTCGGAGATACGCAGTATTTT. Drawing the rest from reference TRBV5-4 and TRBJ2-3, the complete variable domain is ETGVTQSPTHLIKTRGQQVTLRCSSQSGHNTVSWYQQALGQGPQFIFQYYREEENGRGNFPPRFSGLQFPNYSSELNVNALELDDSALYLCASSPTGVGDTQYFGPGTRLTVL.

This CDR3 is CASSEPRVFTASYEQYF. The CDR3 DNA sequence: TGTGCCAGCAGTGAACCGCGGGTATTTACAGCTAGCTACGAGCAGTACTTC. The gene calls are TRBV2 and TRBJ2-7, with TRBD2 as a possible D gene (5 bases). The germline gives CDR1 SNHLY, CDR2 FYNNEI. Trimming left V 2 bases short and J 3 bases short, with 20 bases between. This CDR3 has 17 amino acids.

Here the CDR3 reads CASSDLGQNTEAFF. CDR3 in DNA: TGTGCCAGCTCAGACTTAGGACAGAACACTGAAGCTTTCTTT. This chain uses TRBV18 with TRBJ1-1; tentative D call: TRBD1 (5 bases). The CDR3 sequence is 14 residues long. Germline loops: CDR1 KGHSH, CDR2 LQKENI. Trimming took 5 bases from V and 1 from J, leaving 11 bases between them.

This clone is a singleton in its sample. This CDR3 is CASSFTGGEAFF. CDR3 nucleotide sequence: TGTGCCAGCAGCTTCACGGGTGGTGAAGCTTTCTTT. V is TRBV11-2 and J is TRBJ1-1; D not resolved. V was trimmed by 3 bases and J by 7 bases, leaving 9 bases between them. Germline-derived CDR1 and CDR2 are SGHAT and FQNNGV. There are 12 residues in the CDR3.

V and J are TRBV6-5 and TRBJ1-4; TRBD1 might be the D (5 bases). Germline V CDR1 and CDR2: MNHEY, SVGAGI. CDR3 length equals 15 residues. Trimming left V 2 bases short and J 2 bases short, with 9 bases between. The CDR3 nucleotides read TGTGCCAGCAGTTACCAGGGATCGACTAATGAAAAACTGTTTTTT. It is translated as CASSYQGSTNEKLFF.

J is TRBJ1-2 and V is TRBV5-8; D gene uncertain. Germline CDR1 is SGHTS and CDR2 is YDEGEE. Trimming removed 1 base at V and 6 bases at J, with 16 bases between. The CDR3 sequence is 15 residues long. CDR3 loop: CASSLFREGNHGYTF. CDR3 coding DNA: TGTGCCAGCAGCTTGTTTAGGGAGGGAAACCATGGCTACACCTTC.

This clone was counted once. DNA of the CDR3: TGCGCCAGCAGTCTACCCGGACAGGGGGCTGAAGAGACCCAGTACTTC. This sequence encodes CASSLPGQGAEETQYF. The V call is TRBV23-1, the J call TRBJ2-5; 11 positions match TRBD1. TRBV23-1 is annotated as an ORF whose role is uncertain. Trimming cost V 4 bases and J 3 bases; bases outside gene matches: 7. The CDR3 has 16 amino acids.

The chain recombines TRBV6-1 with TRBJ1-5; D ambiguous. V lost 0 bases to trimming and J lost 0 bases, with 12 bases between them. The CDR3 sequence is 17 residues long. Germline V CDR1 and CDR2: MNHNS, SASEGT. The CDR3 region is CASSEAPPAYSNQPQHF. CDR3 nucleotides: TGTGCCAGCAGTGAAGCCCCCCCCGCGTATAGCAATCAGCCCCAGCATTTT.